The clone carrying this TCR beta chain was counted at least ten times. The sample belongs to a study of kidney transplant recipient with SARS-CoV-2 infection. The CDR3 is made up of 11 amino acids. The germline V gene has CDR1 SGHTS and CDR2 YDEGEE. V gave up 2 bases and J gave up 6 bases, with 5 bases separating them. Each CDR3 protein gets one entry after TCRdb re-called the reads with MiXCR. In the table there are 200,000 to 300,000 distinct CDR3 sequences, about 28% of which are singletons. This sequence joins TRBV5-8 and TRBJ1-1; D is ambiguous. The sequence was obtained from a male patient aged 30 to 40 who had COVID-19 and was a kidney transplant recipient. Some T cells may arise from the graft donor. Source: a blood sample, taken at baseline and on roughly day 120 from a kidney transplant recipient. The CDR3 DNA is TGTGCCAGCAGCTTCACCCCTGAAGCTTTCTTT. Its translation is CASSFTPEAFF.